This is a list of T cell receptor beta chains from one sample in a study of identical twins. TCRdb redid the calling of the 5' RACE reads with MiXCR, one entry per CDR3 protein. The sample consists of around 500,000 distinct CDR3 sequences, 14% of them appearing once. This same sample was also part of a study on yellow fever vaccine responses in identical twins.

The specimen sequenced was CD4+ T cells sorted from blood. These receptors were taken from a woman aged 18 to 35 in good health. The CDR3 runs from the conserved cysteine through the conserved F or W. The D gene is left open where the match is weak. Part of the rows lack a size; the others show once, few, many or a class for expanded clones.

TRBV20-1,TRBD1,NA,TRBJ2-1,TGCAGTGGCCGACAGGGTCCCTCCTACAATGAGCAGTTCTTC,CSGRQGPSYNEQFF
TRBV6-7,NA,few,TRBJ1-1,TGTGCCAGCAGCCCGGCTCAGTGGGGGACTGAAGCTTTCTTT,CASSPAQWGTEAFF
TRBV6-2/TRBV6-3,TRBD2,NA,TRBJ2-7,TGTGCCAGCAGTTACTCGGCTAGCGGGAGAGGGGACTACGAGCAGTACTTC,CASSYSASGRGDYEQYF
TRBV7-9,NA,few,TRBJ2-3,TGTGCCAGCAGCTTTAACAGGGAAGGGACAGATACGCAGTATTTT,CASSFNREGTDTQYF
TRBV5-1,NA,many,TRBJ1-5,TGCGCCAGCAGCTCGGGACCCAGCAATCAGCCCCAGCATTTT,CASSSGPSNQPQHF
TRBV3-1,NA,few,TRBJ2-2,TGTGCCAGCAGCCAGGGAAGCGCGAACACCGGGGAGCTGTTTTTT,CASSQGSANTGELFF
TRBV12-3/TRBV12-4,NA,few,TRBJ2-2,TGTGCCAGCAGCCGAATGGGCACCGGGGAGCTGTTTTTT,CASSRMGTGELFF
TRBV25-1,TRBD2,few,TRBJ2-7,TGTGCCAGCAGAGAGGGAGGGTCGGACGAGCAGTACTTC,CASREGGSDEQYF
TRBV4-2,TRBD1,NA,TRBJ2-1,TGTGCCAGCAGCCGGACAGGACAGCGAACTGCAAATGAGCAGTTCTTC,CASSRTGQRTANEQFF
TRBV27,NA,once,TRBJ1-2,TGTGCCAGCAGTCCAACGTCGGGAAAGGGGGGACGTGGCTACACCTTC,CASSPTSGKGGRGYTF
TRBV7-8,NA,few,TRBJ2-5,TGTGCCAGCAGATCTACTACCCAAGAGACCCAGTACTTC,CASRSTTQETQYF
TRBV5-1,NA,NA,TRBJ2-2,TGCGCCAGCAGCTTGGGTTCCCGGGACGGGGAGCTGTTTTTT,CASSLGSRDGELFF
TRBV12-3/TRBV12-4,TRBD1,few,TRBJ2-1,TGTGCCAGCAGTTTATTCGGGACAGGGCGCTACAATGAGCAGTTCTTC,CASSLFGTGRYNEQFF
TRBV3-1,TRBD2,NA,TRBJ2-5,TGTGCCAGCAGCCCCCGCTTGGGACTAGCGCCGCAAGAGACCCAGTACTTC,CASSPRLGLAPQETQYF
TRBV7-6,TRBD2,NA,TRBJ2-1,TGTGCCAGCAGCTTAGAACCTAGCGGGAGTAATGAGCAGTTCTTC,CASSLEPSGSNEQFF
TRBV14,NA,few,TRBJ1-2,TGTGCCAGCAGCTTCCGGGCCTTAACCCCCGGCTACACCTTC,CASSFRALTPGYTF
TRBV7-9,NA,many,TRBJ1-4,TGTGCCAGCAGCTTAGTCGAAAAACTGTTTTTT,CASSLVEKLFF
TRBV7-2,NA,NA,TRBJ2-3,TGTGCCAGCAGCTTACTTGTCGGGACGGGTCGGGGTACGCAGTATTTT,CASSLLVGTGRGTQYF
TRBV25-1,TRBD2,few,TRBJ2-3,TGTGCCAGCAGCTATAGCGGGGCAGATACGCAGTATTTT,CASSYSGADTQYF
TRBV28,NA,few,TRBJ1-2,TGTGCCAGCAGCTCCTCGAACAGAGGCTACACCTTC,CASSSSNRGYTF
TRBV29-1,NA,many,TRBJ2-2,TGCAGCGCATCAGGATCGGGACCCTCCGGGGAGCTGTTTTTT,CSASGSGPSGELFF
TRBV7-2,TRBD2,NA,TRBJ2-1,TGTGCCAGCAGCTTAAGGAACGGGGGGTACAATGAGCAGTTCTTC,CASSLRNGGYNEQFF
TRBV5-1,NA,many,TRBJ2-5,TGCGCCAGCAGCGCAGGGATAGGGAGTCAAGAGACCCAGTACTTC,CASSAGIGSQETQYF
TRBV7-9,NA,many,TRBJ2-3,TGTGCCAGCAGCTTAGGCTGGACACAAACAGATACGCAGTATTTT,CASSLGWTQTDTQYF
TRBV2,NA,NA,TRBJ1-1,TGTGCCAGCAGTGATGCGGGAATTAGAGCTTTCTTT,CASSDAGIRAFF
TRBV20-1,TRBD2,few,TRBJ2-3,TGCAGTGCTCCCCGACTAGCGGCCCCCCTCTCAGATACGCAGTATTTT,CSAPRLAAPLSDTQYF
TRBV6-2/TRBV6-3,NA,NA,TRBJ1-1,TGTGCCAGCAAACCTTTGAACACTGAAGCTTTCTTT,CASKPLNTEAFF
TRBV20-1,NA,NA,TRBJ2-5,TGCAGTGCTAGAGAGTTCGGGCGTGAAGAGACCCAGTACTTC,CSAREFGREETQYF
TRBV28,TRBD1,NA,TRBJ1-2,TGTGCCAGCAGTCTAACAGGGGAAAACTATGGCTACACCTTC,CASSLTGENYGYTF
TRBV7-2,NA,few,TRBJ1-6,TGTGCCAGCAGCCTCCAGGGTGGCAATTCACCCCTCCACTTT,CASSLQGGNSPLHF
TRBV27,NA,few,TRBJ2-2,TGTGCCAGCAGTTTTGGGATACACACCGGGGAGCTGTTTTTT,CASSFGIHTGELFF
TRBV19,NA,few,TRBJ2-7,TGTGCCAGTAGTATAGGTGGCGGAGACTACGAGCAGTACTTC,CASSIGGGDYEQYF
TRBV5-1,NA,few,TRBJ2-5,TGCGCCAGCAGCTTGGAACAGGGAGGGGCCCAAGAGACCCAGTACTTC,CASSLEQGGAQETQYF
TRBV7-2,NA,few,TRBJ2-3,TGTGCCAGCAGCCCAGGGGATATTAAGGATACGCAGTATTTT,CASSPGDIKDTQYF
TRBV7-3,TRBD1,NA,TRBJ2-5,TGTGCCAGCAGCCAGGGGGTCCAAGAGACCCAGTACTTC,CASSQGVQETQYF